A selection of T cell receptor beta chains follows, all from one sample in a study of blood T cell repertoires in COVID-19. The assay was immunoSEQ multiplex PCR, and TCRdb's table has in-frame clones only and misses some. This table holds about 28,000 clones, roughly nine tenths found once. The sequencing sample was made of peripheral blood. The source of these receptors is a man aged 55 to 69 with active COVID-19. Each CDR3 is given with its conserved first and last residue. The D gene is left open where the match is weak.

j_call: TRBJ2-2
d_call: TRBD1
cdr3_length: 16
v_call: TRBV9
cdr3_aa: CASSVDRGRGTGELFF

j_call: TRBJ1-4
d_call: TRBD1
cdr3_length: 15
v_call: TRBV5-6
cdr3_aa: CASSLGDRANEKLFF

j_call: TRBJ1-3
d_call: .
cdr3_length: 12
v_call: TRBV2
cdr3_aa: CASSELGNTIYF

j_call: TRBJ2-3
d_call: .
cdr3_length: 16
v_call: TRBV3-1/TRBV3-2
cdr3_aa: CASSPTVSLFTDTQYF

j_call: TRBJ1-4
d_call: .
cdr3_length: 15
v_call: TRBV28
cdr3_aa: CASRAQAPDNEKLFF

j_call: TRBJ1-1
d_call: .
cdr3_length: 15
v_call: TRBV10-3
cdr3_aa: CAISESTGMNTEAFF

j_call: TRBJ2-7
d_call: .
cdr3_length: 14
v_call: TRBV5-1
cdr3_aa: CASSQRSGIDEQYF

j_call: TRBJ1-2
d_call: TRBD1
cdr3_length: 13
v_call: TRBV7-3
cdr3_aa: CASSLGTDYGYTF

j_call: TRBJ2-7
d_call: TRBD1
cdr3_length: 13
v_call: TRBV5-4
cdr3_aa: CASSVGQAYEQYF

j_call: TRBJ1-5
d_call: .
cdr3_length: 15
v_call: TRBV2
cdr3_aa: CASSAFQVANQPQHF

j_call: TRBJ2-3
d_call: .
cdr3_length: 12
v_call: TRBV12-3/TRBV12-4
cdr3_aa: CASISNTDTQYF

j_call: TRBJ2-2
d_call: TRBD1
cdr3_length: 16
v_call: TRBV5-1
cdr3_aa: CASSLVQGVDTGELFF

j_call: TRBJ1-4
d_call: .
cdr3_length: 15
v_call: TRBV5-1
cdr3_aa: CASSSQLTSNEKLFF

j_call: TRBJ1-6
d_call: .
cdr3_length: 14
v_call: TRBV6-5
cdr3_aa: CASLPGNYNSPLHF

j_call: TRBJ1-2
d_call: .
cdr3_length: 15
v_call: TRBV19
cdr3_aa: CASSTLRVWDYGYTF

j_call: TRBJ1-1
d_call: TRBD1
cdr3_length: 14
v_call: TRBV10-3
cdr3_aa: CAITRQGLNTEAFF

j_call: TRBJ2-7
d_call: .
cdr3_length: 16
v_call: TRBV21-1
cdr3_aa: CASSKNRTGEGYEQYF

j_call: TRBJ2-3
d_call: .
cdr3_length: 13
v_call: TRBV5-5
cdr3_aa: CASSFTSGDTQYF

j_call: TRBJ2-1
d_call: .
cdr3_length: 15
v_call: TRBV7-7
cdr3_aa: CASRPVATEGVWQFF

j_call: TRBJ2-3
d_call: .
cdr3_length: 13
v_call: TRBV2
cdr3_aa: CASSDRGTDTQYF

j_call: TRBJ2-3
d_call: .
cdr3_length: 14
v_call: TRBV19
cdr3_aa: CASSQRTPTDTQYF

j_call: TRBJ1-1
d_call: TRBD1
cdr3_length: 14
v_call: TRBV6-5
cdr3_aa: CASRRQGIGTEAFF

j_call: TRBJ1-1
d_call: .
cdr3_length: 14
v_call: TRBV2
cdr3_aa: CASSEALLRDEAFF

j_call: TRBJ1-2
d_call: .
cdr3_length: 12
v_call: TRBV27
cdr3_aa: CATSRGTDGYTF

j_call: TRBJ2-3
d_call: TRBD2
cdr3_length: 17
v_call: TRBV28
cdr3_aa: CASSFLVSLAGDYTQYF

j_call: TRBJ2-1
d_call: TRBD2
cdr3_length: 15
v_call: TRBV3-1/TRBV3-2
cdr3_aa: CASSRLAGGRREQFF

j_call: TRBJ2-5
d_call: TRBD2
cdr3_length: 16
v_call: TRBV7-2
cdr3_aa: CASSLGLAGVPLSQYF

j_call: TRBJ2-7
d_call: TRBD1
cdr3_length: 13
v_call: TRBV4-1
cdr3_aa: CASSPTGSGEQYF

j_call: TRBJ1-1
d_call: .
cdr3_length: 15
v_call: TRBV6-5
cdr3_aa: CASSYLSRMNTEAFF

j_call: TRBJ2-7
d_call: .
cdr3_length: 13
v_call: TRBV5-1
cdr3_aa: CASSERTDYEQYF

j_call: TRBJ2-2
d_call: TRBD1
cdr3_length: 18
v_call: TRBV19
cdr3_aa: CASSIDKLQGANTGELFF

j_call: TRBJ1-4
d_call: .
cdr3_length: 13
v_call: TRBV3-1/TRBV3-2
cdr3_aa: CASSQHRDEKLFF

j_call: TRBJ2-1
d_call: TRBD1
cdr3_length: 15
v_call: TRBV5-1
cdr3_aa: CASSLEGGGFNEQFF

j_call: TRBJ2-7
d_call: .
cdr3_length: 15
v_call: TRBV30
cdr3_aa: CAWSSPGLRGNEQYF

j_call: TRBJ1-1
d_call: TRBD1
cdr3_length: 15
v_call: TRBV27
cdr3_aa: CASSFDWGRGQDLLF

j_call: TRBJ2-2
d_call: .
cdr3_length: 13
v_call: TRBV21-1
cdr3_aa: CASTSGRTGELFF

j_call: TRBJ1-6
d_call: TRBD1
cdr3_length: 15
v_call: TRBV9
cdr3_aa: CASSTQTGGNSPLHF

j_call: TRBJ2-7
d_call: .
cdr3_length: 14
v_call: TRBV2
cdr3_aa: CASTPKLRSIEQYF

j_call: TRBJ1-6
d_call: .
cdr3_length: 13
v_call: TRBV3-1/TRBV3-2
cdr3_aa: CASSQIPYSPLHF

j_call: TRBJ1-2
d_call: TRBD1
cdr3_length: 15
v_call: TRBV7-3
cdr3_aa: CASSPRQGLEYGYTF

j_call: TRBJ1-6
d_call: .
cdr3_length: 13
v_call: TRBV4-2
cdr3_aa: CASSQDEDSPLHF

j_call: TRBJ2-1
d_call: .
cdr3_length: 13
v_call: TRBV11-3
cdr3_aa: CASSPRGHNEQFF

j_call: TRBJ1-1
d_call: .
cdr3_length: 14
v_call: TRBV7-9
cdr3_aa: CASSSQGLNTEAFF

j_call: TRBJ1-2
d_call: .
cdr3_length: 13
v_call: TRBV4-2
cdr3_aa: CASSQTGNYGYTF

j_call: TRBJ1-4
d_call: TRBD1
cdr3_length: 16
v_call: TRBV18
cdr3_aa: CASSPLQGATNEKLFF

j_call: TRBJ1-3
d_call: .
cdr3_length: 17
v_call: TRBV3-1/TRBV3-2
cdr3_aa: CASSQASGFPTGNTIYF

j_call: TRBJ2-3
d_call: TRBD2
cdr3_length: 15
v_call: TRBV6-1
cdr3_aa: CASSDGLAGKDTQYF

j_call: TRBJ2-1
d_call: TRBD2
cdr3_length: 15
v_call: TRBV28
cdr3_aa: CASRGTSGGAWEQFF

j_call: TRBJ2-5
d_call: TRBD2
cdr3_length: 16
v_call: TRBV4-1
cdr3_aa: CASSQDGAGGQETQYF